A single sample is the source of the 21 T cell receptor beta chains below, sequenced in a study of blood T cell repertoires in COVID-19. TCRdb keeps only in-frame clones here, not all; method: immunoSEQ multiplex PCR. The data contain about 320,000 clones, roughly 88% of them singletons. Sample: peripheral blood. These TCRs come from a woman in her forties or fifties with acute or convalescent COVID-19.

The rearrangement uses TRBV7-9 and TRBJ2-1, with 7 nucleotides matching TRBD1. This CDR3 is built from 14 residues. Germline assignment: CDR1 SEHNR and CDR2 FQNEAQ (reference sequence). V dropped 5 bases and J dropped 5; count of bases not matched to a gene: 6. The CDR3 bases are TGTGCCAGCAGCGCTACAGGGGCCCACAATGAGCAGTTCTTC. This codes for CASSATGAHNEQFF.

As regards this clone: Additional DNA sequences in this sample encode the identical CDR3. The CDR3, as DNA: TGTGCCAGCAGTGAGACAGGGGGAAATCAGCCCCAGCATTTT. Amino acids: CASSETGGNQPQHF. The V call is TRBV6-1, the J call TRBJ1-5, with 9 nucleotides matching TRBD1. The V gene's germline CDR1 is MNHNS and CDR2 SASEGT. V was clipped by 3 bases and J by 4 bases; unmatched bases: 1. The CDR3 has 14 residues.

This clone was seen a single time. The rearrangement links TRBV7-3 to TRBJ2-7; 13 bases fit TRBD2. V lost 5 bases to trimming and J lost 3 bases; unmatched junction nucleotides: 16. The CDR3 contains 19 residues. Germline-derived CDR1 and CDR2 are SGHTA and FQGTGA. The CDR3 region is CASSPTRTGLAGSGYEQYF. The CDR3 nucleotides are TGTGCCAGCAGCCCAACGCGAACGGGACTAGCGGGAAGCGGCTACGAGCAGTACTTC.

DNA of the CDR3: TGTGCCAGCAGCATCCAGGCCGGTACTAGCGGAGGCTACTCCTACGAGCAGTACTTC. Its translation: CASSIQAGTSGGYSYEQYF. The chain links TRBV7-2 to TRBJ2-7; TRBD2 matches 8 bases. The germline V gene encodes CDR1 SGHTA and CDR2 FQGNSA. The CDR3 has 19 amino acids. V dropped 5 bases and J dropped 0; count of bases not matched to a gene: 18. Full variable domain (remainder filled in from reference TRBV7-2 and TRBJ2-7): GAGVSQSPSNKVTEKGKDVELRCDPISGHTALYWYRQSLGQGLEFLIYFQGNSAPDKSGLPSDRFSAERTGGSVSTLTIQRTQQEDSAVYLCASSIQAGTSGGYSYEQYFGPGTRLTVT.

V gene TRBV27 combines with J gene TRBJ2-5; TRBD2 might be the D (6 bases). The ends were cut back, 3 bases at V and 5 bases at J, with 19 bases in the middle. Germline V lookup: CDR1 MNHEY, CDR2 SMNVEV (reference sequence). The CDR3 contains 16 residues. The CDR3 loop reads CASSLFSETSRETQYF. In nucleotides, the CDR3 is TGTGCCAGCAGTTTGTTTTCCGAGACTAGTAGGGAGACCCAGTACTTC.

This rearrangement joins TRBV6-2 or TRBV6-3 to TRBJ2-3, with 7 bases that match TRBD2. V lost 2 bases and J lost 2; bases outside the gene matches: 7. The CDR3 spans 16 residues. Germline-derived CDR1 and CDR2 are MNHEY and SVGEGT. CDR3 coding DNA: TGTGCCAGCAGTTACCTGGCTAGCGGCCCCACAGATACGCAGTATTTT. Its protein product is CASSYLASGPTDTQYF.

This CDR3 reads CSVVVGPGGNEQYF. CDR3 DNA: TGCAGCGTTGTTGTAGGTCCAGGAGGGAACGAGCAGTACTTC. The chain employs TRBV29-1 and TRBJ2-7; possible D gene TRBD2, 6 bases. This CDR3 is 14 amino acids long. From germline, CDR1 is SQVTM and CDR2 ANQGSEA. The V end lost 4 bases, the J end lost 5 bases, and 18 bases lay between the germline ends.

The chain combines TRBV28 with TRBJ2-7; tentative D call: TRBD2 (7 bases). The CDR3 is 14 amino acids. Germline V gene sequence: CDR1 MDHEN, CDR2 SYDVKM. V was trimmed by 10 bases and J by 1 base, leaving 17 bases between them. CDR3 residues: CATSRGGTSYEQYF. The CDR3 coding sequence is TGTGCCACGAGTAGGGGGGGAACATCCTACGAGCAGTACTTC.

This chain connects TRBV18 to TRBJ2-7; 9 bases are a match to TRBD2. The germline gives CDR1 KGHSH, CDR2 LQKENI. The junction had 5 bases not matched to a gene; V was cut back by 0 bases and J by 5 bases. This CDR3 contains 15 residues. CDR3 in amino acids: CASSPPSGRSDEQYF. In DNA form, the CDR3 reads TGTGCCAGCTCACCACCCAGCGGGAGGTCCGACGAGCAGTACTTC.

The gene calls are TRBV2 and TRBJ1-2; 9 bases fit TRBD1. CDR1 and CDR2 from the germline V gene are SNHLY and FYNNEI. This CDR3 is built from 13 residues. Trimming took 6 bases from V and 4 from J; bases not matched to a gene: 3. The CDR3 region has the DNA TGTGCCAGCAGCGGGACAGGGTCCTATGGCTACACCTTC. Translation: CASSGTGSYGYTF.

The rearrangement links TRBV25-1 to TRBJ2-7, with 8 bases fitting TRBD2. V dropped 5 bases and J dropped 6; count of bases not matched to a gene: 9. Germline V gene lookup returns CDR1 MGHDK and CDR2 SYGVNS. There are 14 residues in the CDR3. This CDR3 reads CASSRPGGLIEQYF. The DNA of the CDR3 is TGTGCCAGCAGTCGACCGGGAGGGTTAATCGAGCAGTACTTC.

This clone has a single count. This chain links TRBV11-2 with TRBJ2-7; TRBD2 aligns across 7 bases. This CDR3 contains 16 residues. V shed 3 bases and J 1 base; nucleotides not matched to a gene: 9. Germline lookup yields CDR1 SGHAT and CDR2 FQNNGV. The CDR3 loop reads CASSFSVAAGSYEQYF. In DNA form, the CDR3 reads TGTGCCAGCAGCTTTTCGGTAGCAGCGGGATCCTACGAGCAGTACTTC.

The rearrangement joins TRBV9 to TRBJ2-1, with 11 bases that match TRBD2. Germline-derived CDR1 and CDR2 are SGDLS and YYNGEE. Trimming cost V 0 bases and J 6 bases; bases outside gene matches: 8. CDR3 length equals 17 residues. CDR3 in amino acids: CASSVVWVAGGVNEQFF. In nucleotides, the CDR3 is TGTGCCAGCAGCGTAGTATGGGTAGCGGGAGGGGTCAATGAGCAGTTCTTC.

The genes are TRBV7-9 and TRBJ1-1, with D possibly matching TRBD1 (5 bases). The CDR3 has 13 residues. V lost 8 bases and J 6 bases, leaving 16 bases between the germline ends. Germline CDR1 and CDR2: SEHNR and FQNEAQ (reference sequence). CDR3 bases: TGTGCCAGCTTACCGGCAGGGTTCGCTGAAGCTTTCTTT. Protein sequence: CASLPAGFAEAFF. Drawing the rest from reference TRBV7-9 and TRBJ1-1, the complete variable domain is DTGVSQNPRHKITKRGQNVTFRCDPISEHNRLYWYRQTLGQGPEFLTYFQNEAQLEKSRLLSDRFSAERPKGSFSTLEIQRTEQGDSAMYLCASLPAGFAEAFFGQGTRLTVV.

V gene TRBV24-1 combines with J gene TRBJ2-1; TRBD2 agrees at 9 bases. CDR1 and CDR2 (germline): KGHDR, SFDVKD. This CDR3 is 19 amino acids long. With V trimmed by 3 bases and J by 2 bases, 13 bases remained unmatched. As DNA, the CDR3 is TGTGCCACCAGTGATGGGGCTAGCGGGACGTACCGAACCTACAATGAGCAGTTCTTC. Amino acids: CATSDGASGTYRTYNEQFF.

The rearrangement links TRBV9 to TRBJ1-1; 7 positions agree with TRBD1. Looked up from germline, CDR1 is SGDLS and CDR2 is YYNGEE. This CDR3 region has 14 residues. The V gene end was trimmed by 6 bases and the J gene end by 1 base; junction bases not matched to a gene: 6. Written as DNA, the CDR3 is TGTGCCAGCAAACCCGGGACAGCGAACACTGAAGCTTTCTTT. This gives the protein CASKPGTANTEAFF.

The CDR3 protein is CASTLAGVTYNEQFF. The CDR3 DNA reads TGCGCCAGCACACTAGCGGGAGTGACCTACAATGAGCAGTTCTTC. The chain employs TRBV5-1 and TRBJ2-1; 11 bases are a match to TRBD2. CDR3 length equals 15 residues. Germline CDR1 SGHRS, CDR2 YFSETQ. Unmatched junction bases numbered 4, after V lost 6 bases and J lost 2 bases.

This chain connects TRBV14 to TRBJ1-2; D not resolved. CDR1 and CDR2 (germline): SGHDN, FVKESK. The CDR3 sequence is 13 residues long. V lost 2 bases to trimming and J lost 2 bases, with 6 bases between them. CDR3 sequence reads: CASSQWENYGYTF. In nucleotides, the CDR3 is TGTGCCAGCAGCCAATGGGAGAACTATGGCTACACCTTC.

The rearrangement links TRBV7-9 to TRBJ2-1; no definite D call. The V gene lost 4 bases and the J gene lost 2 bases, with 12 bases spanning the gap. Germline assignment: CDR1 SEHNR and CDR2 FQNEAQ (reference sequence). The CDR3 runs 15 residues. The CDR3 spells CASSSRARAYNEQFF. DNA for the CDR3: TGTGCCAGCAGCTCCCGAGCGAGAGCCTACAATGAGCAGTTCTTC.

V and J are TRBV12-3 or TRBV12-4 and TRBJ1-1; D call uncertain. V was shortened by 4 bases and J by 1 base, with 7 bases between the two germline ends. The CDR3 loop spans 13 amino acids. CDR3 nucleotide sequence: TGTGCCAGCAGTTGGTCAGGGAACACTGAAGCTTTCTTT. It specifies CASSWSGNTEAFF.

The J gene is TRBJ1-3, the V gene TRBV5-1, with D possibly matching TRBD1 (6 bases). In germline, CDR1 is SGHRS, CDR2 YFSETQ. CDR3 length: 15 residues. Trimming shortened V by 4 bases and J by 0 bases, and 11 bases separated the two germline ends. The CDR3 region has the DNA TGCGCCAGCAGCGTGGGGGGCGTCTCTGGAAACACCATATATTTT. It codes for CASSVGGVSGNTIYF.